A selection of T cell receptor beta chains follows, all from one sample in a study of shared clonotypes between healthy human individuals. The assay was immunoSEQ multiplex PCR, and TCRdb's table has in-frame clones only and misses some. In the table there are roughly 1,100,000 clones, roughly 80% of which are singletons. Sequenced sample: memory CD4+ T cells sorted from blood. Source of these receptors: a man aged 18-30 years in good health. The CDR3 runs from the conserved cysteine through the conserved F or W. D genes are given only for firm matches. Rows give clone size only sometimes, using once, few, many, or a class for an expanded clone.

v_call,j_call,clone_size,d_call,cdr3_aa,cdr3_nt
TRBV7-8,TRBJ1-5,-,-,CASSPRYEFSNQPQHF,TGTGCCAGCAGCCCCCGTTATGAGTTTTCCAATCAGCCCCAGCATTTT
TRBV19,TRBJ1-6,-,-,CASSPRSWGDNSPLHF,TGTGCCAGTAGTCCCCGTTCTTGGGGGGATAATTCACCCCTCCACTTT
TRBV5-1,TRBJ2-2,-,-,CASTPGGTNTGELFF,TGCGCCAGTACCCCAGGGGGGACGAACACCGGGGAGCTGTTTTTT
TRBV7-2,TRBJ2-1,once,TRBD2,CASSLSGGALNEQFF,TGTGCCAGCAGCCTCAGCGGGGGGGCCTTGAATGAGCAGTTCTTC
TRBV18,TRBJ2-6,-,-,CASSKQGANVLTF,TGTGCCAGCTCAAAACAGGGGGCCAACGTCCTGACTTTC
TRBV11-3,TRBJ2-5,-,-,CASSPGTGDQETQYF,TGTGCCAGCAGCCCCGGCACGGGAGACCAAGAGACCCAGTACTTC
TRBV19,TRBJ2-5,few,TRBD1,CASSPLTGNQETQYF,TGTGCCAGTAGTCCCCTGACAGGGAACCAAGAGACCCAGTACTTC
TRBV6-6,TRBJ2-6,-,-,CAAKSPASGANVLTF,TGTGCCGCCAAGTCCCCAGCCTCTGGGGCCAACGTCCTGACTTTC
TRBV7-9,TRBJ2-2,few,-,CASSLRDTNTGELFF,TGTGCCAGCAGCCTCCGGGACACTAACACCGGGGAGCTGTTTTTT
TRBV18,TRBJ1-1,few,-,CASSPGNTEAFF,TGTGCCAGCTCACCGGGTAACACTGAAGCTTTCTTT
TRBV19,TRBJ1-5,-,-,CASSIHQNQPQHF,TGTGCCAGTAGTATTCATCAGAATCAGCCCCAGCATTTT
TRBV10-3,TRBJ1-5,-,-,CAISAADYRGGQPQHF,TGTGCCATCAGTGCCGCGGATTATAGGGGGGGACAGCCCCAGCATTTT
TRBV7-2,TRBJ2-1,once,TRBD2,CASSFSGTSGSEQFF,TGTGCCAGCAGCTTCTCCGGGACTAGCGGGTCTGAGCAGTTCTTC
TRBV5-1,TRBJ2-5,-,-,CASSLGQARGDTQYF,TGCGCCAGCAGCTTGGGGCAGGCCCGAGGGGATACCCAGTACTTC
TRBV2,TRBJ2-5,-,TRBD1,CASSPTGVVGETQYF,TGTGCCAGCAGTCCTACAGGGGTCGTAGGAGAGACCCAGTACTTC
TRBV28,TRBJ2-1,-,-,CASSTQGGSPHNEQFF,TGTGCCAGCAGTACCCAGGGGGGTTCTCCCCACAATGAGCAGTTCTTC
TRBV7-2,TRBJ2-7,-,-,CASSLALGGVYEQYF,TGTGCCAGCAGCTTAGCGCTCGGGGGAGTCTACGAGCAGTACTTC
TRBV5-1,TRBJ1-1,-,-,CASSLAQDSEAFF,TGCGCCAGCAGCTTGGCCCAAGACAGTGAAGCTTTCTTT
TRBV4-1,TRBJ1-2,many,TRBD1,CASSRVDRVDGYTF,TGCGCCAGCAGCCGGGTTGACAGGGTGGATGGCTACACCTTC
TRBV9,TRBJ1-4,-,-,CASTRGNNNEKLFF,TGTGCCAGCACCCGAGGGAATAATAATGAAAAACTGTTTTTT
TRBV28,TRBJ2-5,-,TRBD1,CASSLFSGTGRETQYF,TGTGCCAGCAGTCTATTCTCTGGGACAGGGCGAGAGACCCAGTACTTC
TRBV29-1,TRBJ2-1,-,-,CSVEGVAHYNEQFF,TGCAGCGTTGAAGGGGTAGCCCACTACAATGAGCAGTTCTTC
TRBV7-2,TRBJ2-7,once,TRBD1,CASSPGTGVHEQYF,TGTGCCAGCAGCCCCGGGACAGGGGTCCACGAGCAGTACTTC
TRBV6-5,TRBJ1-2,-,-,CASRGGFVYGYTF,TGTGCCAGCAGGGGCGGATTCGTTTATGGCTACACCTTC
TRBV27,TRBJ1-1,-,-,CASSGTLNTEAFF,TGTGCCAGCAGCGGGACCTTGAACACTGAAGCTTTCTTT
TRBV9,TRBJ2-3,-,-,CASSVSSGSTDTQYF,TGTGCCAGCAGCGTGTCCAGCGGGAGCACAGATACGCAGTATTTT
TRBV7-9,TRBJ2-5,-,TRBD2,CASSSTSGSESETQYF,TGTGCCAGCAGCTCGACTAGCGGGAGTGAGTCAGAGACCCAGTACTTC
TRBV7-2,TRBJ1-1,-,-,CASSLGFNRDTEAFF,TGTGCCAGCAGCTTAGGGTTCAACAGGGACACTGAAGCTTTCTTT
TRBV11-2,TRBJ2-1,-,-,CASRNNNEQFF,TGTGCCAGCAGAAATAACAATGAGCAGTTCTTC
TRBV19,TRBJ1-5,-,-,CASSPTGGDTQPQHF,TGTGCCAGTAGTCCTACAGGAGGGGATACTCAGCCCCAGCATTTT
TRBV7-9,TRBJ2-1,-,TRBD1,CASSPQTGATSYNEQFF,TGTGCCAGCAGCCCCCAGACAGGGGCAACCTCCTACAATGAGCAGTTCTTC
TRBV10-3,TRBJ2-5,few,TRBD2,CAISDPEVAGVIKTQYF,TGTGCCATCAGTGACCCGGAGGTAGCGGGAGTCATAAAGACCCAGTACTTC
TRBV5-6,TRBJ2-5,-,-,CASRGSRETQYF,TGTGCCAGCAGGGGTAGTAGAGAGACCCAGTACTTC
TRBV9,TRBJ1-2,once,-,CASSPAGVSYGYTF,TGTGCCAGCAGCCCCGCCGGGGTTAGTTATGGCTACACCTTC
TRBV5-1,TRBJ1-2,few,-,CASGAPSTNYGYTF,TGCGCCAGCGGAGCCCCCAGTACTAACTATGGCTACACCTTC
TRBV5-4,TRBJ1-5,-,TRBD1,CASSVDRGQPQHF,TGTGCCAGCAGCGTGGACAGGGGTCAGCCCCAGCATTTT
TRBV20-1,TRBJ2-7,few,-,CSARDGETQYF,TGCAGTGCTAGAGATGGGGAAACGCAGTACTTC
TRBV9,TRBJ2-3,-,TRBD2,CASSEILAGGSDTQYF,TGTGCCAGCAGCGAGATATTAGCGGGAGGGTCAGATACGCAGTATTTT
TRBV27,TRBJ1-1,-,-,CASSLTLNTEAFF,TGTGCCAGCAGTTTAACCTTGAACACTGAAGCTTTCTTT
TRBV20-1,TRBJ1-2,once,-,CSAQPSGYTF,TGCAGTGCTCAACCTTCGGGCTACACCTTC
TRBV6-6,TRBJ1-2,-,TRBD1,CASSYFTGANYGYTF,TGTGCCAGCAGTTATTTTACAGGGGCCAACTATGGCTACACCTTC
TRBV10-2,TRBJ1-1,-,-,CASSEGGWQGSEAFF,TGCGCCAGCAGTGAGGGTGGCTGGCAGGGGTCTGAAGCTTTCTTT
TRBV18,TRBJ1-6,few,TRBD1,CASSAQGGNSPLHF,TGTGCCAGCTCAGCGCAGGGGGGTAATTCACCCCTCCACTTT
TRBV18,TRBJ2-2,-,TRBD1,CASSPDRAAGELFF,TGTGCCAGCTCACCCGACAGGGCGGCCGGGGAGCTGTTTTTT
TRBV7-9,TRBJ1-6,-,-,CASSQGSGSNSPLHF,TGTGCCAGCAGCCAGGGATCCGGGAGTAATTCACCCCTCCACTTT
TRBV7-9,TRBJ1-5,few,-,CASSLAAGASQPQHF,TGTGCCAGCAGCTTAGCCGCAGGGGCCAGCCAGCCCCAGCATTTT
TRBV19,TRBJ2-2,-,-,CASSIRTGRSTGELFF,TGTGCCAGTAGTATCAGAACCGGGCGATCCACCGGGGAGCTGTTTTTT
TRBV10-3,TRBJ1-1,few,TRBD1,CAISERTGGNTEAFF,TGTGCCATCAGTGAGAGGACAGGGGGGAACACTGAAGCTTTCTTT
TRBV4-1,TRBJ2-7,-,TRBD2,CASSQLAGLPYEQYF,TGCGCCAGCAGCCAACTAGCGGGGCTCCCCTACGAGCAGTACTTC
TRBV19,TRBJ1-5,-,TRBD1,CASRETGGAGQPQHF,TGTGCCAGTAGGGAGACAGGGGGCGCGGGGCAGCCCCAGCATTTT
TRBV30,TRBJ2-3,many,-,CAWRRFAVGLAPFPTQYF,TGTGCCTGGAGAAGGTTCGCCGTGGGCCTAGCGCCCTTCCCCACGCAGTATTTT
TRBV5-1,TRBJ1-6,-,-,CASSLEGRWDSPLHF,TGCGCCAGCAGCTTGGAGGGACGCTGGGATTCACCCCTCCACTTT
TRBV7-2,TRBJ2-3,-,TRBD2,CASSRSGRAYTDTQYF,TGTGCCAGCAGCCGTAGCGGGAGAGCCTACACAGATACGCAGTATTTT
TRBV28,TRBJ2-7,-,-,CASSFRSQKTFYEQYF,TGTGCCAGCAGTTTTCGTTCGCAGAAAACTTTCTACGAGCAGTACTTC
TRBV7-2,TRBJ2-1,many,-,CASSLLMAGDEQFF,TGTGCCAGCAGCTTACTGATGGCGGGCGATGAGCAGTTCTTC